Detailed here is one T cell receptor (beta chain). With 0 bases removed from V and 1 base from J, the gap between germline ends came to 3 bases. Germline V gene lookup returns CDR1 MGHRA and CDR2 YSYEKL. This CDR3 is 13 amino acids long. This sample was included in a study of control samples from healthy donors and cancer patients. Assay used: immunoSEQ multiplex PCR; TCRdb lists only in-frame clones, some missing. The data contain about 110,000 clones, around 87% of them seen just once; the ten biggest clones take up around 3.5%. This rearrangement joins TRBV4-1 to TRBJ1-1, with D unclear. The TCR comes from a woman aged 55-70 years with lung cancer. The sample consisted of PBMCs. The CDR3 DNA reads TGCGCCAGCAGCCAAGAACCGAACACTGAAGCTTTCTTT. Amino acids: CASSQEPNTEAFF.